The entry below gives a single T cell receptor beta chain sequence along with its context. What it binds is not known. This record belongs to a study of T cells after posttransplantation cyclophosphamide. General study points: After PTCy, TRB diversity resembled that of CNI/methotrexate controls.

There are 14 residues in the CDR3. Trimming pared 0 bases from V and 7 bases from J, leaving 10 bases between. Germline CDR1 GTSNPN, CDR2 SVGIG (reference sequence). Only in-frame clones appear in the TCRdb table, and some are missing; sequencing was by immunoSEQ multiplex PCR. The sample yields about 47,000 clones, approximately 94% seen once. Sequenced material: PBMCs. This TCR came from a woman in her 30s in good health and a related stem cell transplant donor. The rearrangement links TRBV30 to TRBJ1-6; TRBD1 might be the D (6 bases). The CDR3 is CAWSVRTVNSPLHF. The CDR3 bases are TGTGCCTGGAGTGTACGGACAGTGAATTCACCCCTCCACTTT.